Below are 30 T cell receptor beta chains sequenced from a single sample in a study of blood T cell repertoires in COVID-19. Sequencing used immunoSEQ multiplex PCR; TCRdb keeps in-frame clones, though not all of them. The table records 120,000 or so clones, about 86% of them present only once. The sequenced material came from peripheral blood. The receptors originated from a woman between 45 and 60 years old with active or convalescent COVID-19.

The chain employs TRBV3-1 (or the pseudogene TRBV3-2) and TRBJ1-1; no reliable D call. Germline V gene data show CDR1 as LGHDT and CDR2 as YNNKEL (reference sequence). The CDR3 spans 12 residues. V lost 5 bases and J 1 base, leaving 5 bases between the germline ends. The CDR3 DNA reads TGTGCCAGCAGCAGACAGAACACTGAAGCTTTCTTT. Its protein is CASSRQNTEAFF.

This clone was picked up a small number of times. As DNA, the CDR3 is TGTGCCATCAGTGACCAAAAGCGGGGCGGTGAGCAGTTCTTC. Translating gives CAISDQKRGGEQFF. The chain links TRBV10-3 to TRBJ2-1; 7 nucleotides match TRBD2. Trimming took 3 bases from V and 9 from J; bases not matched to a gene: 8. Germline V gene data show CDR1 as ENHRY and CDR2 as SYGVKD. The CDR3 has 14 residues.

Only one count was recorded for this clone. The V call is TRBV7-2, the J call TRBJ2-3, with no clear D. The CDR3 consists of 12 residues. Per germline, CDR1 SGHTA and CDR2 FQGNSA. The V end lost 5 bases, the J end lost 2 bases, and 5 bases lay between the germline ends. CDR3 region: CASSQNTDTQYF. Written as DNA, the CDR3 is TGTGCCAGCAGCCAAAACACAGATACGCAGTATTTT.

The chain links TRBV15 to TRBJ2-1; 14 bases are shared with TRBD2. Losses at the gene ends were 4 bases for V and 3 bases for J; bases not matched to a gene: 2. CDR3 length: 16 amino acids. Germline CDR1 reads LNHNV; CDR2 reads YYDKDF (reference sequence). DNA of the CDR3: TGTGCCACCAGCACCGGGACTAGCGGGGGCTACAATGAGCAGTTCTTC. Translating gives CATSTGTSGGYNEQFF.

The CDR3: CTSSTRGLSNQPQHF. The CDR3 DNA follows: TGCACCAGCAGTACGCGGGGCCTGAGCAATCAGCCCCAGCATTTT. V and J are TRBV1 and TRBJ1-5. TRBV1 is tagged as a pseudogene. This CDR3 is 15 amino acids long.

The genes are TRBV11-1 and TRBJ2-3; 10 bases are shared with TRBD2. Germline V gene data show CDR1 as SGHAT and CDR2 as FQDESV (reference sequence). The V gene end was trimmed by 5 bases and the J gene end by 1 base; junction bases not matched to a gene: 3. The CDR3 covers 15 residues. The CDR3 loop reads CASSKSGRGTDTQYF. The CDR3 DNA is TGTGCCAGCAGCAAGAGCGGGAGGGGCACAGATACGCAGTATTTT.

The rearrangement uses TRBV5-6 and TRBJ1-1, with unresolved D. In germline, CDR1 is SGHDT, CDR2 YYEEEE. Trimming cost V 1 base and J 1 base, with 11 bases left between them. The CDR3 is 15 residues long. The CDR3 loop reads CASSLFALTNTEAFF. The CDR3 region has the DNA TGTGCCAGCAGCTTGTTCGCCCTAACGAACACTGAAGCTTTCTTT.

The CDR3 loop is CASSQLAGTYWEQFF. For the CDR3, the DNA is TGCGCCAGCAGCCAATTAGCGGGAACGTACTGGGAGCAGTTCTTC. The chain recombines TRBV4-1 with TRBJ2-1; TRBD2 matches 8 bases. This CDR3 is 15 amino acids long. Germline loops: CDR1 MGHRA, CDR2 YSYEKL. The junction had 10 bases not matched to a gene; V was cut back by 2 bases and J by 10 bases.

The genes are TRBV29-1 and TRBJ2-2; TRBD2 is a possible D gene (6 bases). The germline gives CDR1 SQVTM, CDR2 ANQGSEA. The length of the CDR3 is 15 residues. The V end lost 1 base, the J end lost 0 bases, and 9 bases lay between the germline ends. The CDR3 nucleotides read TGCAGCGTTGAAGGATGGGGGGCGAACACCGGGGAGCTGTTTTTT. This translates into CSVEGWGANTGELFF.

The chain employs TRBV25-1 and TRBJ1-1; no firm D call. This CDR3 spans 16 amino acids. V lost 0 bases and J 1 base, leaving 12 bases between the germline ends. The germline gives CDR1 MGHDK, CDR2 SYGVNS. The DNA for the CDR3 is TGTGCCAGCAGTGAATATTTCGGGGAGACGAACACTGAAGCTTTCTTT. Residues: CASSEYFGETNTEAFF. The whole variable domain, filled in from reference TRBV25-1 and TRBJ1-1, reads EADIYQTPRYLVIGTGKKITLECSQTMGHDKMYWYQQDPGMELHLIHYSYGVNSTEKGDLSSESTVSRIRTEHFPLTLESARPSHTSQYLCASSEYFGETNTEAFFGQGTRLTVV.

In this sample, this clone turned up once. The chain uses TRBV5-1 and TRBJ2-3, with 8 bases aligning to TRBD2. This CDR3 has 14 residues. CDR1 SGHRS and CDR2 YFSETQ come from the germline V gene. Trimming at V came to 4 bases and at J to 6 bases, leaving 7 bases not matched to a gene. CDR3 region: CASSGSGRRDTQYF. The CDR3 DNA sequence: TGCGCCAGCAGCGGGAGCGGGAGAAGGGATACGCAGTATTTT.

This chain joins TRBV6-1 and TRBJ2-5, with 12 bases identical to TRBD2. Trimming took 4 bases from V and 2 from J; bases not matched to a gene: 5. The CDR3 extends over 16 amino acids. Germline V lookup: CDR1 MNHNS, CDR2 SASEGT. CDR3 residues: CASSVRLAGAQETQYF. The CDR3 nucleotides are TGTGCCAGCAGTGTTAGACTAGCGGGAGCTCAAGAGACCCAGTACTTC.

The gene calls are TRBV7-2 and TRBJ2-7; 9 positions agree with TRBD2. Losses at the gene ends were 3 bases for V and 2 bases for J; bases not matched to a gene: 8. Germline-derived CDR1 and CDR2 are SGHTA and FQGNSA. CDR3 size: 16 residues. DNA of the CDR3: TGTGCCAGCAGCTTGGGGGTAGCGGGAGTCCCCTACGAGCAGTACTTC. Protein: CASSLGVAGVPYEQYF.

This chain uses TRBV14 with TRBJ2-5, with 10 nucleotides matching TRBD1. V shed 5 bases, J shed 5 bases, and the junction held 8 bases outside the gene matches. This CDR3 is 15 amino acids long. Germline-derived CDR1 and CDR2 are SGHDN and FVKESK. CDR3 amino acids: CASSEPGQGRETQYF. For the CDR3, the DNA is TGTGCCAGCAGCGAACCGGGACAGGGGAGGGAGACCCAGTACTTC.

The CDR3 sequence: CASSPDRPSNYGYTF. The DNA of the CDR3 is TGTGCCAGCTCACCTGACAGACCTTCTAACTATGGCTACACCTTC. The chain employs TRBV18 and TRBJ1-2; D is perhaps TRBD1 (5 bases). Germline assignment: CDR1 KGHSH and CDR2 LQKENI. Trimming left V 3 bases short and J 0 bases short, with 11 bases between. CDR3 length: 15 residues.

The V call is TRBV5-4, the J call TRBJ2-6; a weak D match, TRBD1 (6 bases). V gave up 4 bases and J gave up 4 bases, with 12 bases separating them. This CDR3 is 15 amino acids long. Germline lookup yields CDR1 SGHNT and CDR2 YYREEE (reference sequence). CDR3 region: CASSPTGTGANVLTF. CDR3 nucleotides: TGTGCCAGCAGCCCCACCGGGACAGGGGCCAACGTCCTGACTTTC.

The V and J genes are TRBV6-5 and TRBJ1-5; D may be TRBD1 (6 bases). Germline V lookup: CDR1 MNHEY, CDR2 SVGAGI. V was trimmed by 6 bases and J by 6 bases, leaving 15 bases between them. The CDR3 runs 14 residues. In DNA form, the CDR3 reads TGTGCCAGCAGCGCCGACAGAGGGGGTCAGCCCCAGCATTTT. It specifies CASSADRGGQPQHF.

The V and J genes are TRBV24-1 and TRBJ2-1, with D possibly TRBD2 on 5 matching bases. The length of the CDR3 is 16 residues. Per the germline V gene, CDR1 is KGHDR and CDR2 is SFDVKD. Trimming cost V 3 bases and J 4 bases, with 15 bases left between them. The CDR3 region is CATSDTGPRGYNEQFF. Here the CDR3 DNA reads TGTGCCACCAGTGATACGGGTCCTCGCGGGTACAATGAGCAGTTCTTC.

The chain recombines TRBV29-1 with TRBJ1-4; D remains unclear. The CDR3 contains 15 residues. The ends were cut back, 7 bases at V and 3 bases at J, with 18 bases in the middle. Germline values: CDR1 SQVTM, CDR2 ANQGSEA. DNA for the CDR3: TGCAGCGCAAAAACGTTTGGGAGTGCTAATGAAAAACTGTTTTTT. Translated: CSAKTFGSANEKLFF.

DNA for the CDR3: TGTGCCAGCAGTTACCTCCAACTAGTTGAGCAGTTCTTC. This gives the protein CASSYLQLVEQFF. The rearrangement joins TRBV6-2 or TRBV6-3 to TRBJ2-1, with D maybe TRBD2 (5 bases). From germline, CDR1 is MNHEY and CDR2 SVGEGT. CDR3 length equals 13 residues. The ends were cut back, 2 bases at V and 9 bases at J, with 11 bases in the middle.

The rearrangement links TRBV15 to TRBJ2-2; unclear D gene. This CDR3 contains 14 residues. Between the trimmed V and J ends, which lost 1 base and 4 bases, there was a span of 7 bases. Per germline, CDR1 LNHNV and CDR2 YYDKDF (reference sequence). For the CDR3, the DNA is TGTGCCACCAGCAGAGTCACACCCACCGGGGAGCTGTTTTTT. Translation: CATSRVTPTGELFF. The entire variable domain, with the rest obtained from reference TRBV15 and TRBJ2-2, is as follows: DAMVIQNPRYQVTQFGKPVTLSCSQTLNHNVMYWYQQKSSQAPKLLFHYYDKDFNNEADTPDNFQSRRPNTSFCFLDIRSPGLGDTAMYLCATSRVTPTGELFFGEGSRLTVL.

CDR3 residues: CASSQDQGRNEQFF. For the CDR3, the DNA is TGCGCCAGCAGCCAAGATCAGGGGCGCAATGAGCAGTTCTTC. V is TRBV4-1 and J is TRBJ2-1; perhaps TRBD1 as D (6 bases). Trimming removed 0 bases at V and 6 bases at J, with 9 bases between. The CDR3 is 14 residues long. Germline CDR1 reads MGHRA; CDR2 reads YSYEKL.

The chain is built from TRBV9 and TRBJ1-4; D may be TRBD1 (6 bases). The germline CDR1 and CDR2 sequences are SGDLS and YYNGEE. This CDR3 is 15 amino acids long. V gave up 2 bases and J gave up 3 bases, with 11 bases separating them. Here the CDR3 reads CASSVQGMSNEKLFF. The CDR3 DNA follows: TGTGCCAGCAGCGTTCAGGGGATGTCTAATGAAAAACTGTTTTTT.

This rearrangement joins TRBV19 to TRBJ2-3, with a weak D call TRBD1 (6 bases). V was pared by 6 bases and J by 0 bases, with 19 bases between. The CDR3 runs to 17 residues. The germline V gene encodes CDR1 LNHDA and CDR2 SQIVND (reference sequence). CDR3 in amino acids: CASSRDKGGYSTDTQYF. Here the CDR3 DNA reads TGTGCCAGTAGCCGGGACAAGGGTGGCTATAGCACAGATACGCAGTATTTT.

The chain couples TRBV18 to TRBJ1-5; 9 bases line up with TRBD1. Germline CDR1 KGHSH, CDR2 LQKENI. Trimming removed 4 bases from V and 2 bases from J; junction bases left unmatched: 6. The CDR3 totals 16 residues. The CDR3: CASSQSTGGGNQPQHF. CDR3 bases: TGTGCCAGCTCACAGTCGACAGGGGGTGGCAATCAGCCCCAGCATTTT.

The count of this clone is one. The chain combines TRBV3-1 (or the pseudogene TRBV3-2) with TRBJ2-7; D is ambiguous. The CDR3 totals 14 residues. Trimming pared 2 bases from V and 2 bases from J, leaving 10 bases between. CDR1 and CDR2 from the germline V gene are LGHDT and YNNKEL (reference sequence). The CDR3 sequence is CASSQFLDTYEQYF. DNA for the CDR3: TGTGCCAGCAGCCAATTCCTCGACACCTACGAGCAGTACTTC.

The V call is TRBV6-2 or TRBV6-3, the J call TRBJ2-2, with a possible D match to TRBD1 (6 bases). CDR3 length: 16 residues. Trimming left V 3 bases short and J 4 bases short, with 15 bases between. The germline V gene has CDR1 MNHEY and CDR2 SVGEGT. The CDR3 DNA reads as TGTGCCAGCAGTTATTCCTACAGGGACCGCACCGGGGAGCTGTTTTTT. Translation gives CASSYSYRDRTGELFF.

V and J are TRBV5-4 and TRBJ2-3; D ambiguous. CDR1 and CDR2 (germline): SGHNT, YYREEE (reference sequence). The CDR3 spans 13 residues. V lost 2 bases and J lost 7, with 11 bases in between. CDR3 sequence reads: CASSLVAAHTQYF. The CDR3, as DNA: TGTGCCAGCAGCTTAGTTGCGGCCCATACGCAGTATTTT.

This chain uses TRBV28 with TRBJ1-5, with 9 nucleotides matching TRBD1. Looked up from germline, CDR1 is MDHEN and CDR2 is SYDVKM. Trimming cost V 4 bases and J 5 bases; bases outside gene matches: 6. The CDR3 covers 15 residues. The CDR3 spells CASSSNRGRDQPQHF. As DNA, the CDR3 is TGTGCCAGCAGTTCTAACAGGGGGCGAGATCAGCCCCAGCATTTT.

Regarding this clone: The CDR3 does not close with the conserved phenylalanine or tryptophan, likely indicating a read error. It is unclear where the CDR3 begins or ends on the DNA, so no DNA is shown, and the CDR3 is as TCRdb lists it. V usage is TRBV12-5 and J usage is TRBJ1-1; the tabulated D call, TRBD1, remains unverified against the DNA. CDR1 is LGHNT and CDR2 is FRNRAP in the germline V gene. The CDR3 length equals 11 residues, ends included. The CDR3 loop is CASGFPGHGVL.